This T cell receptor beta chain appears in the sequencing data of a study of graft-versus-host responses after intestinal transplantation. Regarding this clone: Its specificity is unknown.

TCRdb's copy holds only in-frame clones and misses some; the assay was immunoSEQ multiplex PCR. The table includes under 150,000 clones, 90% to 95% detected once. Deletions cut 6 bases from V and 0 bases from J, with 14 bases between. This CDR3 is built from 15 residues. In germline, CDR1 is MNHNY, CDR2 SVGAGI (reference sequence). The sequencing here drew on unstimulated CD4+ T cells sorted from spleen or lymph node cells, taken before intestinal transplant. The chain links TRBV6-6 to TRBJ1-2; tentatively, D is TRBD1 (5 bases). This TCR derives from a human donor who received an intestinal transplant. The CDR3 nucleotides are TGTGCCAGCAGAAAGGACACGCCGGCTAACTATGGCTACACCTTC. Translation gives CASRKDTPANYGYTF.